The following is a T cell receptor beta chain sequence with its context. It has no known antigen specificity. Base qualities are not provided; no much larger clone lies one nucleotide away. This sample was included in a study of blood T cell repertoires in COVID-19 (dated by TCRdb to about 2020). Broadly, across the study: Samples covering the acute and convalescent phases of COVID-19 were provided by collaborators in the United States, Italy and Spain. A freely available public database, intended as a resource for researchers studying the immune response to SARS-CoV-2, is where the repertoires were released. Subjects who had been exposed to COVID-19, were actively infected with it, or had recovered from it provided the deeply sampled blood TCRbeta repertoires that made up the dataset. The samples were drawn from two sources: the first 160 participants of the ongoing ImmuneRACE study, and 1,200 or so subjects contributed by 6 global collaborators. A de-identified subject ID, COVID-19 status, age in years and sex were almost always included in the sample metadata. The material from the prospective study consisted of cDNA or gDNA derived from T cells, B-cell-depleted T cells, or PBMCs. Where available, HLA class I and class II types were taken from metadata supplied by the sample provider and were not determined by assay-based typing.

TCRbeta CDR3 regions were amplified from genomic DNA by means of the immunoSEQ Assay, a bias-controlled multiplex PCR. The paper's processing steps were these. Nucleated cell counts per sample were estimated from amplification of reference gene primers within the assay. To quantify the absolute abundance of each unique TCRbeta CDR3 rearrangement, sequence reads were collapsed and filtered. For each sample, productive Simpson clonality was calculated as the square root of Simpson's diversity index over productive rearrangements. TCRdb limited this immuneACCESS table to in-frame rearrangements with V and J called. A share of clones is missing; checked studies link under half to unresolved V genes, and the rest is unexplained. That table is the source of V, J and clone size, and D and trimming were worked out from the DNA. The sample records 150,000 to 250,000 clones, roughly 94% of which are singletons. The biggest ten clones account for 0.6% to 0.9% of the sample.

One collaborating source in Seattle enrolled patients during active infection and followed them longitudinally through the course of disease. Collaborating institutions collected whole blood in K2EDTA tubes following their own protocols. For TCRbeta analysis, collaborators shipped samples in one of three forms: frozen whole blood, isolated PBMCs, or DNA extracted from either of those sample types. The paper as a whole reports these results and caveats: How much clinical and demographic metadata was included differed by source and by participant, and the metadata was provided uncurated.

This TCR derives from a man aged 30-40 years with COVID-19, enrolled during active disease. Source material: peripheral blood.

The DNA sequence is as follows: TGTGCCAGCAAGGAACAGAATGGAAACTATGGCTACACCTTC. It is translated as CASKEQNGNYGYTF. The chain uses TRBV2 and TRBJ1-2; the D gene cannot be named for sure. CDR1 and CDR2 are read off the germline V gene as SNHLY and FYNNEI. V loses 7 bases of germline sequence and J loses 2 bases, and the interval between the two ends is 14 bases. The cysteine opens and the phenylalanine closes a CDR3 of 14 amino acids. The DNA shown is the 42-base CDR3, in frame from base 1. The CDR3, completed at both ends by the reference TRBV2 and TRBJ1-2 genes, gives the full variable domain EPEVTQTPSHQVTQMGQEVILRCVPISNHLYFYWYRQILGQKVEFLVSFYNNEISEKSEIFDDQFSVERPDGSNFTLKIRSTKLEDSAMYFCASKEQNGNYGYTFGSGTRLTVV.